Presented here are 2 T cell receptor beta chains from one specimen sequenced in a study of blood T cells in healthy people across ages. A second about 6 to 11 cycle PCR used barcoded and J-beta primers. TCRdb called the 5' RACE reads again in MiXCR, with one record for every CDR3 protein. Of roughly 1.4 million distinct CDR3 sequences listed, almost 60% are singletons. Material: blood. These receptors originate from a man aged 18 to 30 in good health.

The rearrangement uses TRBV15 and TRBJ2-1, with D perhaps being TRBD1 or TRBD2 (5 bases each). This CDR3 is built from 18 residues. Germline lookup yields CDR1 LNHNV and CDR2 YYDKDF (reference sequence). The germline V and J ends were trimmed by 0 bases and 6 bases, with 21 bases remaining between them. CDR3 DNA: TGTGCCACCAGCAGAGAGGGGACCTTCGAAATACGGGTCAATGAGCAGTTCTTC. It specifies CATSREGTFEIRVNEQFF.

The V gene is TRBV2, the J gene TRBJ2-2; 8 nucleotides line up with TRBD1. The CDR3 sequence is 16 residues long. With V trimmed by 7 bases and J by 0 bases, 7 bases remained unmatched. Per the germline V gene, CDR1 is SNHLY and CDR2 is FYNNEI. CDR3 protein: CASNAGTGANTGELFF. Written as DNA, the CDR3 is TGTGCCAGCAATGCCGGGACAGGAGCGAACACCGGGGAGCTGTTTTTT.